These 4 T cell receptor beta chains share one sample of origin, sequenced in a study of sequential checkpoint blockade in melanoma. The repertoire was sequenced with immunoSEQ multiplex PCR; TCRdb's copy has only in-frame clones and lacks some. The sample lists some 30,000 clones; roughly 84% were seen once. Stated treatment: randomized to nivolumab then ipilimumab (arm A) or the reverse (arm B). The specimen comprised CD8+ T cells sorted from blood (inferred from file names), sampled from a patient given nivolumab and ipilimumab in sequence. The receptors shown here come from a human donor with melanoma.

This chain connects TRBV7-8 to TRBJ2-3, with 12 positions matching TRBD2. Per germline, CDR1 SGHVS and CDR2 FQNEAQ. The J segment lost 6 bases and the V segment lost 6 bases, leaving 7 bases of the junction unmatched. The length of the CDR3 is 15 residues. This chain's CDR3 is CASRLGLAGRDTQYF. The CDR3 DNA sequence: TGTGCCAGCAGATTGGGACTAGCGGGCAGGGATACGCAGTATTTT.

This chain joins TRBV5-4 and TRBJ1-2, with a possible D match to TRBD1 (5 bases). CDR3 length: 15 residues. The V gene lost 1 base and the J gene lost 7 bases, with 17 bases spanning the gap. Per germline, CDR1 SGHNT and CDR2 YYREEE (reference sequence). The CDR3 spells CASSLYERGSAGYTF. The CDR3 nucleotides read TGTGCCAGCAGCTTGTATGAAAGGGGCTCGGCTGGCTACACCTTC.

The J gene is TRBJ2-5, the V gene TRBV5-1; TRBD2 might be the D (6 bases). Germline V CDR1 and CDR2: SGHRS, YFSETQ. The CDR3 sequence is 14 residues long. V was shortened by 3 bases and J by 0 bases, with 9 bases between the two germline ends. This chain's CDR3 is CASSWGDYQETQYF. As DNA, the CDR3 is TGCGCCAGCAGCTGGGGGGACTACCAAGAGACCCAGTACTTC.

V usage is TRBV2 and J usage is TRBJ2-7, with 9 bases fitting TRBD2. With V trimmed by 10 bases and J by 2 bases, 12 bases remained unmatched. This CDR3 has 15 residues. CDR1 and CDR2 (germline): SNHLY, FYNNEI. The CDR3 region is CATLEPAGGTYEQYF. The CDR3 coding sequence is TGTGCCACCCTCGAGCCAGCGGGGGGTACCTACGAGCAGTACTTC.